This T cell receptor (beta chain) appears in the sequencing data of a study of shared clonotypes between healthy human individuals. In the authors' methods: Junction-only immunoSEQ sequences carried no quality scores, so filtering differed. Repertoires were generated with immunoSEQ multiplex PCR, while TCRdb's copy carries only in-frame clones and drops some. V and J calls plus clone size are reproduced from that table; the DNA served to infer D and trimming. This sample has about 1.1 million clones; around 82% occur once, and the top ten carry more than 0.55%. The CDR3 length is 14 residues. After removal of 0 bases from V and 6 bases from J, the junction contained 5 bases not matched to a gene. Germline CDR1 LNHNV, CDR2 YYDKDF (reference sequence).

The genes are TRBV15 and TRBJ2-7; TRBD1 agrees at 7 bases. This sequence was found in a man between 18 and 35 years old in good health. Some clones in this sample may be carry-over from other donors' samples. Sequenced sample: memory CD4+ T cells from PBMCs. Subset: CD45RA-negative fraction. The CDR3 DNA reads as TGTGCCACCAGCAGAGATCTTGACAGGGTCGAGCAGTACTTC. This sequence encodes CATSRDLDRVEQYF.